This passage covers 32 T cell receptor beta chains from one sample sequenced in a study of blood T cell repertoires in COVID-19. The assay was immunoSEQ multiplex PCR, and TCRdb's table has in-frame clones only and misses some. The data contain roughly 140,000 clones, over 75% of them seen just once; the ten biggest clones take up 1.5% to 2%. The sample was peripheral blood. Every receptor here comes from a man between 65 and 85 years old with acute or convalescent COVID-19.

The V gene is TRBV12-5, the J gene TRBJ2-7; 7 bases align to TRBD1. Trimming removed 1 base from V and 5 bases from J; junction bases left unmatched: 5. Germline V CDR1 and CDR2: LGHNT, FRNRAP. The CDR3 extends over 14 amino acids. The CDR3 DNA reads as TGTGCTAGTGGTTTGGCCGGGACAGAGGACGAGCAGTACTTC. As protein: CASGLAGTEDEQYF.

V is TRBV28 and J is TRBJ2-5; TRBD1 is a possible D gene (6 bases). The germline V and J ends were trimmed by 9 bases and 2 bases, with 19 bases remaining between them. The CDR3 has 15 residues. Germline V lookup: CDR1 MDHEN, CDR2 SYDVKM. The CDR3 bases are TGTGCCAGTCAAGGCCCCCAGGGGATGCAAGAGACCCAGTACTTC. It encodes CASQGPQGMQETQYF.

V gene TRBV7-9 combines with J gene TRBJ2-7, with 7 bases aligning to TRBD1. V was pared by 2 bases and J by 13 bases, with 8 bases of the junction left unmatched. CDR1 SEHNR and CDR2 FQNEAQ come from the germline V gene (reference sequence). This CDR3 spans 12 amino acids. The CDR3 is CASSLWGDRAYF. The DNA for the CDR3 is TGTGCCAGCAGCTTATGGGGCGACAGGGCCTACTTC. The full variable domain, its missing parts supplied by reference TRBV7-9 and TRBJ2-7, is DTGVSQNPRHKITKRGQNVTFRCDPISEHNRLYWYRQTLGQGPEFLTYFQNEAQLEKSRLLSDRFSAERPKGSFSTLEIQRTEQGDSAMYLCASSLWGDRAYFGPGTRLTVT.

V usage is TRBV5-1 and J usage is TRBJ1-1; D call uncertain. V lost 0 bases and J 1 base, leaving 7 bases between the germline ends. This CDR3 has 14 amino acids. The germline V gene encodes CDR1 SGHRS and CDR2 YFSETQ. In DNA, the CDR3 is TGCGCCAGCAGCTTGGTCGGAGGGAACACTGAAGCTTTCTTT. It specifies CASSLVGGNTEAFF.

The chain uses TRBV3-1 (or the pseudogene TRBV3-2) and TRBJ1-1; possibly TRBD1 for D (5 bases). CDR3 length equals 14 residues. Germline V gene lookup returns CDR1 LGHDT and CDR2 YNNKEL (reference sequence). V shed 4 bases and J shed 1 base, with 10 bases lying between them. For the CDR3, the DNA is TGTGCCAGCAGCCTCGACCAGGGGAACACTGAAGCTTTCTTT. Translated, it gives CASSLDQGNTEAFF.

This clone was detected only once. The chain is built from TRBV19 and TRBJ1-4; the D gene is possibly TRBD1 (5 bases). V was shortened by 3 bases and J by 8 bases, with 16 bases between the two germline ends. Per the germline V gene, CDR1 is LNHDA and CDR2 is SQIVND (reference sequence). The CDR3 is 15 amino acids. CDR3: CASSMDTPGKEKLFF. CDR3 DNA: TGTGCCAGTAGTATGGACACCCCGGGCAAAGAAAAACTGTTTTTT. The whole variable domain, filled in from reference TRBV19 and TRBJ1-4, reads DGGITQSPKYLFRKEGQNVTLSCEQNLNHDAMYWYRQDPGQGLRLIYYSQIVNDFQKGDIAEGYSVSREKKESFPLTVTSAQKNPTAFYLCASSMDTPGKEKLFFGSGTQLSVL.

This chain joins TRBV6-5 and TRBJ1-2, with 7 positions matching TRBD1. CDR3 length equals 15 residues. V shed 4 bases and J 8 bases; nucleotides not matched to a gene: 13. Germline V gives CDR1 MNHEY, CDR2 SVGAGI. The CDR3 region has the DNA TGTGCCAGCAGTTCCGGACAGGACGTCGATTTAGGCTACACCTTC. The encoded protein is CASSSGQDVDLGYTF.

The chain couples TRBV6-6 to TRBJ1-2, with TRBD1 matching over 8 bases. Germline-derived CDR1 and CDR2 are MNHNY and SVGAGI (reference sequence). V shed 6 bases and J 7 bases; nucleotides not matched to a gene: 1. The CDR3 is 11 residues long. The CDR3 nucleotides read TGTGCCAGCAGGGACAGGGCTGGCTACACCTTC. Translating it yields CASRDRAGYTF.

This clone was counted once. This rearrangement joins TRBV15 to TRBJ2-3; 8 positions agree with TRBD1. Germline-derived CDR1 and CDR2 are LNHNV and YYDKDF (reference sequence). The CDR3 spans 14 residues. V shed 1 base and J 3 bases; nucleotides not matched to a gene: 0. In DNA, the CDR3 is TGTGCCACCAGCAGAGGACAGGGGACAGATACGCAGTATTTT. This encodes CATSRGQGTDTQYF. The whole variable domain, filled in from reference TRBV15 and TRBJ2-3, reads DAMVIQNPRYQVTQFGKPVTLSCSQTLNHNVMYWYQQKSSQAPKLLFHYYDKDFNNEADTPDNFQSRRPNTSFCFLDIRSPGLGDTAMYLCATSRGQGTDTQYFGPGTRLTVL.

The chain combines TRBV12-3 or TRBV12-4 with TRBJ2-1; possibly TRBD1 for D (6 bases). With 4 bases removed from V and 13 bases from J, the gap between germline ends came to 14 bases. The CDR3 totals 12 residues. The CDR3 nucleotides read TGTGCCAGCAGTTCCCCTCCGGGACAACAGTTCTTC. This translates into CASSSPPGQQFF.

About this clone: This sample includes further DNA sequences coding for the same CDR3. The V call is TRBV6-5, the J call TRBJ2-1, with TRBD2 as a possible D gene (7 bases). Trimming left V 0 bases short and J 4 bases short, with 13 bases between. The CDR3 is 16 residues long. Germline CDR1 MNHEY, CDR2 SVGAGI. The CDR3 sequence is CASSYSGGGAYNEQFF. CDR3 DNA: TGTGCCAGCAGTTACTCGGGGGGGGGCGCTTACAATGAGCAGTTCTTC.

The chain has TRBV5-4 and TRBJ1-2; a weak D match, TRBD1 (6 bases). CDR1 and CDR2 from the germline V gene are SGHNT and YYREEE (reference sequence). The CDR3 is 13 residues long. Trimming pared 2 bases from V and 6 bases from J, leaving 11 bases between. Here the CDR3 reads CASSFREGDGYTF. For the CDR3, the DNA is TGTGCCAGCAGCTTCAGGGAGGGGGATGGCTACACCTTC. The full variable domain, rest sourced from reference TRBV5-4 and TRBJ1-2, is ETGVTQSPTHLIKTRGQQVTLRCSSQSGHNTVSWYQQALGQGPQFIFQYYREEENGRGNFPPRFSGLQFPNYSSELNVNALELDDSALYLCASSFREGDGYTFGSGTRLTVV.

The V call is TRBV10-3, the J call TRBJ1-5, with TRBD1 identical over 7 bases. The V segment lost 6 bases and the J segment 5 bases; nucleotides outside the gene matches: 7. In germline, CDR1 is ENHRY, CDR2 SYGVKD. The CDR3 totals 14 residues. CDR3 in DNA: TGTGCCATCAGGTCCGGTCAGGGGGATCAGCCCCAGCATTTT. Amino acid sequence: CAIRSGQGDQPQHF.

This chain connects TRBV6-6 to TRBJ1-4, with 7 bases aligning to TRBD1. This CDR3 region has 12 residues. Unmatched junction bases numbered 2, after V lost 5 bases and J lost 8 bases. Germline loops: CDR1 MNHNY, CDR2 SVGAGI (reference sequence). CDR3 region: CASSPQGEKLFF. The CDR3 bases are TGTGCCAGCAGTCCACAGGGGGAAAAACTGTTTTTT.

This clone showed up just once. This chain joins TRBV5-4 and TRBJ1-3, with D tentatively TRBD1 (5 bases). The CDR3 sequence is 14 residues long. Germline V gene lookup returns CDR1 SGHNT and CDR2 YYREEE (reference sequence). V shed 4 bases and J shed 2 bases, with 10 bases lying between them. The CDR3 sequence is CASSPGTAGNTIYF. The DNA for the CDR3 is TGTGCCAGCAGCCCCGGGACTGCTGGAAACACCATATATTTT. The full variable domain, in which reference TRBV5-4 and TRBJ1-3 provide the parts outside the CDR3, is ETGVTQSPTHLIKTRGQQVTLRCSSQSGHNTVSWYQQALGQGPQFIFQYYREEENGRGNFPPRFSGLQFPNYSSELNVNALELDDSALYLCASSPGTAGNTIYFGEGSWLTVV.

The chain combines TRBV30 with TRBJ2-2; TRBD1 aligns across 7 bases. Looked up from germline, CDR1 is GTSNPN and CDR2 is SVGIG (reference sequence). Trimming took 3 bases from V and 6 from J; bases not matched to a gene: 4. The CDR3 is made up of 13 amino acids. DNA of the CDR3: TGTGCCTGGAGCAAAGGACAGGCCGGGGAGCTGTTTTTT. It yields the protein CAWSKGQAGELFF.

CDR3 sequence reads: CASSYTRGQETQYF. In DNA, the CDR3 is TGTGCCAGCAGTTACACGCGGGGGCAAGAGACCCAGTACTTC. V is TRBV6-6 and J is TRBJ2-5, with TRBD2 matching 7 bases. Germline lookup yields CDR1 MNHNY and CDR2 SVGAGI (reference sequence). The junction had 2 bases not matched to a gene; V was cut back by 2 bases and J by 2 bases. The CDR3 runs to 14 residues.

The chain employs TRBV19 and TRBJ2-5; D unclear. This CDR3 comprises 13 residues. Germline V gene lookup returns CDR1 LNHDA and CDR2 SQIVND (reference sequence). Trimming left V 1 base short and J 3 bases short, with 6 bases between. The CDR3 bases are TGTGCCAGTAGTATAGCACGGGAAGAGACCCAGTACTTC. It codes for CASSIAREETQYF.

For the CDR3, the DNA is TGTGCCAGCAGCCTAGGAGGCAGTTACATCCAAGAGACCCAGTACTTC. This encodes CASSLGGSYIQETQYF. The chain employs TRBV14 and TRBJ2-5, with D possibly TRBD2 on 5 matching bases. Per the germline V gene, CDR1 is SGHDN and CDR2 is FVKESK. This CDR3 has 16 amino acids. V was pared by 4 bases and J by 1 base, with 16 bases between.

The chain uses TRBV5-1 and TRBJ1-5; maybe TRBD1 (5 bases). V lost 4 bases and J 1 base, leaving 12 bases between the germline ends. This CDR3 spans 15 amino acids. Germline V gene sequence: CDR1 SGHRS, CDR2 YFSETQ. CDR3 sequence (DNA): TGCGCCAGCAGCCCCGACGGGGGAAGCAATCAGCCCCAGCATTTT. Protein: CASSPDGGSNQPQHF. Using reference TRBV5-1 and TRBJ1-5 for the parts outside the CDR3, the full variable domain is KAGVTQTPRYLIKTRGQQVTLSCSPISGHRSVSWYQQTPGQGLQFLFEYFSETQRNKGNFPGRFSGRQFSNSRSEMNVSTLELGDSALYLCASSPDGGSNQPQHFGDGTRLSIL.

This clone was seen a single time. V and J are TRBV27 and TRBJ1-5; the D gene is possibly TRBD1 (6 bases). The germline gives CDR1 MNHEY, CDR2 SMNVEV (reference sequence). The CDR3 is 13 amino acids. The V and J ends lost 4 bases and 4 bases respectively, with 8 bases between them. This CDR3 is CASSSTGNQPQHF. CDR3 in DNA: TGTGCCAGCAGTTCAACAGGGAATCAGCCCCAGCATTTT.

The gene calls are TRBV5-4 and TRBJ2-5, with a tentative D call TRBD1 (6 bases). The germline gives CDR1 SGHNT, CDR2 YYREEE (reference sequence). V was trimmed by 0 bases and J by 2 bases, leaving 8 bases between them. This CDR3 has 14 residues. As DNA, the CDR3 is TGTGCCAGCAGCTTGGCCGGACAGCAAGAGACCCAGTACTTC. Translating gives CASSLAGQQETQYF.

This clone showed up just a few times. CDR3 sequence: CASSLRGAKNEQYF. The CDR3 bases are TGTGCCAGCAGCTTACGGGGGGCTAAGAACGAGCAGTACTTC. V and J are TRBV13 and TRBJ2-7; D possibly corresponds to TRBD2 (7 bases). The CDR3 is 14 residues long. With 2 bases removed from V and 5 bases from J, the gap between germline ends came to 13 bases. Germline CDR1 and CDR2: PRHDT and FYEKMQ (reference sequence).

The chain combines TRBV11-3 with TRBJ1-1; D gene ambiguous. This CDR3 has 13 residues. Per germline, CDR1 SGHNT and CDR2 YENEEA. Trimming removed 3 bases from V and 3 bases from J, with 8 bases in between. DNA for the CDR3: TGTGCCAGCAGCTTTACTAAGGACACTGAAGCTTTCTTT. Its translation is CASSFTKDTEAFF. Full variable domain (outside the CDR3, taken from reference TRBV11-3 and TRBJ1-1): EAGVVQSPRYKIIEKKQPVAFWCNPISGHNTLYWYLQNLGQGPELLIRYENEEAVDDSQLPKDRFSAERLKGVDSTLKIQPAELGDSAVYLCASSFTKDTEAFFGQGTRLTVV.

This clone occurred a few times. One end of the junction is discordant with germline, which a read error may explain. The chain has TRBV5-4 and TRBJ2-7; 8 bases map to TRBD2. This CDR3 has 15 amino acids. Germline loops: CDR1 SGHNT, CDR2 YYREEE (reference sequence). The CDR3 DNA reads TGTGCCAGCAGCGCGACAGCGGGAGTCTCCTCCGAGCAGTACTTC. Protein sequence: CASSATAGVSSEQYF.

The chain combines TRBV28 with TRBJ1-4; 8 bases line up with TRBD1. With V trimmed by 5 bases and J by 7 bases, 6 bases remained unmatched. The V gene's germline CDR1 is MDHEN and CDR2 SYDVKM. The CDR3 sequence is 14 residues long. The CDR3 DNA is TGTGCCAGCAGTATACAGGGGGGGAGTGAAAAACTGTTTTTT. Protein sequence: CASSIQGGSEKLFF.

The chain employs TRBV6-5 and TRBJ1-6, with D unresolved. V was shortened by 7 bases and J by 0 bases, with 10 bases between the two germline ends. The CDR3 runs 15 residues. Germline V gene data show CDR1 as MNHEY and CDR2 as SVGAGI. The CDR3 here is CASTKGSSYNSPLHF. As DNA, the CDR3 is TGTGCCAGCACTAAAGGGAGCTCCTATAATTCACCCCTCCACTTT.

V gene TRBV6-1 combines with J gene TRBJ1-5; D is perhaps TRBD1 (6 bases). The V and J ends lost 2 bases and 6 bases respectively, with 17 bases between them. Germline loops: CDR1 MNHNS, CDR2 SASEGT. The CDR3 has 16 amino acids. The CDR3 DNA follows: TGTGCCAGCAGTGAAAGGCCAGGGGACCCACTTCAGCCCCAGCATTTT. The encoded protein is CASSERPGDPLQPQHF.

This clone turned up a few times. The V call is TRBV4-1, the J call TRBJ1-1; tentatively, D is TRBD1 (6 bases). V lost 6 bases, J lost 0 bases, and 11 bases lay in between. The CDR3 loop spans 14 amino acids. Germline CDR1 reads MGHRA; CDR2 reads YSYEKL. The CDR3 coding sequence is TGCGCCAGCAGTCGGGACACACTGAACACTGAAGCTTTCTTT. Amino acids: CASSRDTLNTEAFF.

Turning to this clone: Relative to the germline gene, one junction end is altered; a read error may explain this. The chain recombines TRBV3-1 (or the pseudogene TRBV3-2) with TRBJ2-1; tentatively, D is TRBD2 (6 bases). CDR3 length equals 12 residues. Germline V gives CDR1 LGHDT, CDR2 YNNKEL (reference sequence). In nucleotides, the CDR3 is TGTGCCAGCAGCCAAGGTCTCACTAGCCCCCTCTTC. Encoded protein: CASSQGLTSPLF.

This clone appeared once. The V call is TRBV7-9, the J call TRBJ1-5; TRBD1 aligns across 9 bases. The CDR3 totals 15 residues. CDR1 is SEHNR, CDR2 FQNEAQ, per germline (reference sequence). With 5 bases clipped from V and 6 bases from J, the junction kept 8 bases outside the gene matches. As DNA, the CDR3 is TGTGCCAGCAGCCTATCCGGGACAGGGACTCAGCCCCAGCATTTT. It yields the protein CASSLSGTGTQPQHF.

The chain combines TRBV27 with TRBJ2-1; possibly TRBD1 for D (5 bases). The CDR3 is 13 amino acids. With 8 bases removed from V and 13 bases from J, the gap between germline ends came to 21 bases. From germline, CDR1 is MNHEY and CDR2 SMNVEV (reference sequence). The CDR3 DNA is TGTGCCAGCTCCCTGATCGTCAAGGGGCCTCAGTTCTTC. It is translated as CASSLIVKGPQFF.